The next 25 T cell receptor beta chains were all read from a single sample in a study of cytomegalovirus exposure and HLA in healthy donors. The primer mix had 60 Vbeta and 13 Jbeta primers. Some clones are missing from TCRdb's copy, which holds only in-frame ones; the method was immunoSEQ multiplex PCR. The profile covers fewer than 250,000 clones, with roughly 80% appearing a single time and around 3.2% taken by the ten largest. Sample: PBMCs. All receptors derive from a woman aged 25 to 39 in good health and CMV-seropositive.

This chain connects TRBV7-9 to TRBJ1-6; 7 bases line up with TRBD1. This CDR3 is built from 16 residues. CDR1 and CDR2 (germline): SEHNR, FQNEAQ (reference sequence). Losses at the gene ends were 1 base for V and 10 bases for J; bases not matched to a gene: 10. The CDR3 sequence is CASSLGGTAFASPLHF. The CDR3 coding sequence is TGTGCCAGCAGCTTAGGCGGGACAGCCTTCGCGTCACCCCTCCACTTT.

The chain uses TRBV5-5 and TRBJ1-5, with D maybe TRBD1 (5 bases). Trimming shortened V by 1 base and J by 7 bases, and 15 bases separated the two germline ends. The CDR3 has 15 amino acids. The germline CDR1 and CDR2 sequences are SGHKS and YYEKEE (reference sequence). The CDR3 reads CASSLLGRVSQPQHF. In DNA form, the CDR3 reads TGTGCCAGCAGCTTGCTTGGCAGGGTCAGCCAGCCCCAGCATTTT.

V usage is TRBV2 and J usage is TRBJ1-2; TRBD1 aligns across 9 bases. Germline CDR1 reads SNHLY; CDR2 reads FYNNEI. Trimming at V came to 6 bases and at J to 7 bases, leaving 6 bases not matched to a gene. This CDR3 contains 13 residues. The DNA for the CDR3 is TGTGCCAGCAGACGGGACAGGGAGAGTGGCTACACCTTC. This translates into CASRRDRESGYTF.

This clone was observed a few times. The V call is TRBV6-5, the J call TRBJ1-5, with a tentative D call TRBD1 (5 bases). The CDR3 runs to 9 residues. CDR1 and CDR2 (germline): MNHEY, SVGAGI. The CDR3: CGRGQPQHF. CDR3 DNA: TGTGGGAGGGGCCAGCCCCAGCATTTT.

The chain recombines TRBV5-6 with TRBJ1-1, with D perhaps TRBD1 (5 bases). Trimming took off 4 bases at V and 4 bases at J, with 17 bases between the two ends. Germline lookup yields CDR1 SGHDT and CDR2 YYEEEE. CDR3 length: 15 residues. CDR3 DNA: TGTGCCAGCAGCGATCAGGTAGGGGCATTCACTGAAGCTTTCTTT. Amino acids: CASSDQVGAFTEAFF.

This chain uses TRBV19 with TRBJ1-5, with D perhaps TRBD1 (5 bases). Trimming shortened V by 5 bases and J by 1 base, and 21 bases separated the two germline ends. The germline gives CDR1 LNHDA, CDR2 SQIVND (reference sequence). The CDR3 is 18 residues long. This CDR3 reads CASSPRLQVWSSNQPQHF. CDR3 nucleotides: TGTGCCAGTAGTCCAAGGTTACAGGTCTGGTCGAGCAATCAGCCCCAGCATTTT.

The rearrangement uses TRBV19 and TRBJ1-1; tentatively, D is TRBD1 (5 bases). Germline V lookup: CDR1 LNHDA, CDR2 SQIVND (reference sequence). Trimming shortened V by 3 bases and J by 5 bases, and 13 bases separated the two germline ends. The CDR3 has 14 amino acids. The CDR3 DNA reads TGTGCCAGTAGTATTAGGAGGGGAATGACTGAAGCTTTCTTT. Translated: CASSIRRGMTEAFF.

This clone turned up a few times. The rearrangement uses TRBV28 and TRBJ2-3; 7 positions match TRBD2. Trimming cost V 7 bases and J 3 bases; bases outside gene matches: 25. The CDR3 is 20 residues long. In germline, CDR1 is MDHEN, CDR2 SYDVKM. Here the CDR3 reads CASTLGREYRTSRRTDTQYF. As DNA, the CDR3 is TGTGCCAGCACCCTTGGGAGGGAATATCGGACCAGCAGGAGGACAGATACGCAGTATTTT. Full variable domain (missing parts from reference TRBV28 and TRBJ2-3): DVKVTQSSRYLVKRTGEKVFLECVQDMDHENMFWYRQDPGLGLRLIYFSYDVKMKEKGDIPEGYSVSREKKERFSLILESASTNQTSMYLCASTLGREYRTSRRTDTQYFGPGTRLTVL.

The V gene is TRBV5-6, the J gene TRBJ1-1; 8 bases align to TRBD1. V shed 4 bases and J 0 bases; nucleotides not matched to a gene: 5. Germline V gene data show CDR1 as SGHDT and CDR2 as YYEEEE. The CDR3 is 15 amino acids. In DNA, the CDR3 is TGTGCCAGCAGCGATACAGGGGGGATGAACACTGAAGCTTTCTTT. Its translation: CASSDTGGMNTEAFF. Using reference TRBV5-6 and TRBJ1-1 for the parts outside the CDR3, the full variable domain is DAGVTQSPTHLIKTRGQQVTLRCSPKSGHDTVSWYQQALGQGPQFIFQYYEEEERQRGNFPDRFSGHQFPNYSSELNVNALLLGDSALYLCASSDTGGMNTEAFFGQGTRLTVV.

This rearrangement joins TRBV4-2 to TRBJ2-7, with 8 bases lining up with TRBD2. Germline V lookup: CDR1 LGHNA, CDR2 YNFKEQ. Germline trimming cut 3 bases from V and 3 bases from J; bases unmatched to any gene: 10. The CDR3 totals 16 residues. This chain's CDR3 is CASSQEGLAGLYEQYF. CDR3 nucleotides: TGTGCCAGCAGCCAGGAGGGGCTAGCGGGTCTCTACGAGCAGTACTTC.

The V and J genes are TRBV6-1 and TRBJ2-7; no definite D call. Germline CDR1 MNHNS, CDR2 SASEGT. The CDR3 consists of 11 residues. V was shortened by 0 bases and J by 12 bases, with 9 bases between the two germline ends. CDR3 nucleotide sequence: TGTGCCAGCAGTGAAGCTTGTAGTCCGTACTTC. Its translation: CASSEACSPYF.

The table lists this clone with a few counts. The chain uses TRBV19 and TRBJ2-6, with D possibly being TRBD1 (6 bases). The CDR3 extends over 17 amino acids. The ends were cut back, 5 bases at V and 0 bases at J, with 14 bases in the middle. Looked up from germline, CDR1 is LNHDA and CDR2 is SQIVND (reference sequence). The CDR3 loop is CASSGQLGDSGANVLTF. For the CDR3, the DNA is TGTGCCAGTAGTGGACAGCTAGGGGACTCTGGGGCCAACGTCCTGACTTTC.

V and J are TRBV23-1 and TRBJ1-2, with TRBD1 matching 7 bases. TRBV23-1 belongs to the ORF category, with a function that is uncertain. V lost 4 bases, J lost 4 bases, and 9 bases stayed unmatched. CDR3 size: 15 residues. The DNA for the CDR3 is TGCGCCAGCAGTCCCCGGACAGGCTACCCCTATGGCTACACCTTC. Translated: CASSPRTGYPYGYTF.

This clone showed up just a few times. This chain uses TRBV6-1 with TRBJ1-2; 10 bases are a match to TRBD1. Germline V gene sequence: CDR1 MNHNS, CDR2 SASEGT. The CDR3 length is 15 residues. The V segment lost 1 base and the J segment 3 bases; nucleotides outside the gene matches: 2. As DNA, the CDR3 is TGTGCCAGCAGTGAAGAGGGACAGGGGTACTATGGCTACACCTTC. Translating gives CASSEEGQGYYGYTF.

This chain uses TRBV5-1 with TRBJ1-1; D unresolved. This CDR3 spans 14 amino acids. The V end lost 1 base, the J end lost 1 base, and 8 bases lay between the germline ends. Germline V CDR1 and CDR2: SGHRS, YFSETQ. CDR3 in amino acids: CASSLSLANTEAFF. Written as DNA, the CDR3 is TGCGCCAGCAGCTTGAGTCTGGCGAACACTGAAGCTTTCTTT.

The chain employs TRBV5-5 and TRBJ2-2, with D possibly TRBD2 on 5 matching bases. The germline CDR1 and CDR2 sequences are SGHKS and YYEKEE (reference sequence). The CDR3 is 15 amino acids. V was shortened by 7 bases and J by 6 bases, with 19 bases between the two germline ends. The CDR3 sequence is CASGPGSSRPGELFF. The CDR3 DNA reads TGTGCCAGCGGCCCCGGGTCTAGCAGGCCCGGGGAGCTGTTTTTT.

CDR3 in DNA: TGTGCCAGCAGTGACCCGGGACAGGGGCCCTGGGAAGCTTTCTTT. This encodes CASSDPGQGPWEAFF. V usage is TRBV6-1 and J usage is TRBJ1-1; TRBD1 aligns across 10 bases. The length of the CDR3 is 15 residues. CDR1 and CDR2 from the germline V gene are MNHNS and SASEGT. The J segment lost 8 bases and the V segment lost 3 bases, leaving 9 bases of the junction unmatched.

This chain connects TRBV25-1 to TRBJ2-5; D is uncertain. V was pared by 3 bases and J by 2 bases, with 7 bases between. CDR1 and CDR2 from the germline V gene are MGHDK and SYGVNS. The CDR3 has 13 residues. CDR3 region: CASSDLRQETQYF. The CDR3 DNA follows: TGTGCCAGCAGTGACCTCAGACAAGAGACCCAGTACTTC. The variable domain in full, completed from reference TRBV25-1 and TRBJ2-5, reads EADIYQTPRYLVIGTGKKITLECSQTMGHDKMYWYQQDPGMELHLIHYSYGVNSTEKGDLSSESTVSRIRTEHFPLTLESARPSHTSQYLCASSDLRQETQYFGPGTRLLVL.

In this sample, this clone turned up a few times. The rearrangement joins TRBV5-4 to TRBJ2-5, with D tentatively TRBD1 (5 bases). Germline CDR1 and CDR2: SGHNT and YYREEE (reference sequence). V lost 4 bases and J lost 5, with 9 bases in between. The CDR3 has 12 residues. CDR3 sequence (DNA): TGTGCCAGCAGCCCGCCAGGGGAGACCCAGTACTTC. Protein product: CASSPPGETQYF.

V usage is TRBV2 and J usage is TRBJ2-2; 9 nucleotides match TRBD1. The CDR3 covers 16 residues. In germline, CDR1 is SNHLY, CDR2 FYNNEI. V was clipped by 6 bases and J by 1 base; unmatched bases: 6. CDR3 region: CASRGGTGWNTGELFF. CDR3 in DNA: TGTGCCAGCAGGGGGGGGACAGGGTGGAACACCGGGGAGCTGTTTTTT.

The rearrangement uses TRBV6-1 and TRBJ1-5, with D hard to call. The CDR3 extends over 16 amino acids. CDR1 and CDR2 (germline): MNHNS, SASEGT. V was pared by 4 bases and J by 1 base, with 14 bases between. The CDR3 DNA sequence: TGTGCCAGCAGTGCCGACACAGCGGCGAGCAATCAGCCCCAGCATTTT. This encodes CASSADTAASNQPQHF.

This clone came up a few times. The chain joins TRBV29-1 to TRBJ2-7, with TRBD1 matching 9 bases. Germline loops: CDR1 SQVTM, CDR2 ANQGSEA. Trimming took 6 bases from V and 2 from J; bases not matched to a gene: 11. This CDR3 has 15 amino acids. CDR3 nucleotides: TGCAGCGTCCAAATTGGGACAGGGCCCGCCTACGAGCAGTACTTC. This translates into CSVQIGTGPAYEQYF.

The chain recombines TRBV18 with TRBJ2-7, with no clear D. The V gene lost 2 bases and the J gene lost 3 bases, with 8 bases spanning the gap. The length of the CDR3 is 13 residues. CDR1 is KGHSH and CDR2 is LQKENI in the germline V gene. The CDR3 sequence: CASSPSELYEQYF. Written as DNA, the CDR3 is TGTGCCAGCTCACCATCGGAGCTCTACGAGCAGTACTTC. The full variable domain, with the rest looked up from reference TRBV18 and TRBJ2-7, is NAGVMQNPRHLVRRRGQEARLRCSPMKGHSHVYWYRQLPEEGLKFMVYLQKENIIDESGMPKERFSAEFPKEGPSILRIQQVVRGDSAAYFCASSPSELYEQYFGPGTRLTVT.

The chain has TRBV7-2 and TRBJ2-5; D perhaps matches TRBD1 (5 bases). This CDR3 contains 13 residues. Germline-derived CDR1 and CDR2 are SGHTA and FQGNSA. V dropped 6 bases and J dropped 3 bases, with 11 bases sitting between them. The CDR3 here is CASRKTREETQYF. The CDR3 bases are TGTGCCAGCAGAAAGACCAGGGAAGAGACCCAGTACTTC.

V and J are TRBV7-2 and TRBJ1-1, with 9 bases matching TRBD1. V lost 2 bases, J lost 5 bases, and 6 bases stayed unmatched. CDR3 length equals 15 residues. Germline loops: CDR1 SGHTA, CDR2 FQGNSA. The CDR3 is CASSLPDRGETEAFF. The CDR3 DNA follows: TGTGCCAGCAGCTTACCCGACAGGGGGGAAACTGAAGCTTTCTTT.